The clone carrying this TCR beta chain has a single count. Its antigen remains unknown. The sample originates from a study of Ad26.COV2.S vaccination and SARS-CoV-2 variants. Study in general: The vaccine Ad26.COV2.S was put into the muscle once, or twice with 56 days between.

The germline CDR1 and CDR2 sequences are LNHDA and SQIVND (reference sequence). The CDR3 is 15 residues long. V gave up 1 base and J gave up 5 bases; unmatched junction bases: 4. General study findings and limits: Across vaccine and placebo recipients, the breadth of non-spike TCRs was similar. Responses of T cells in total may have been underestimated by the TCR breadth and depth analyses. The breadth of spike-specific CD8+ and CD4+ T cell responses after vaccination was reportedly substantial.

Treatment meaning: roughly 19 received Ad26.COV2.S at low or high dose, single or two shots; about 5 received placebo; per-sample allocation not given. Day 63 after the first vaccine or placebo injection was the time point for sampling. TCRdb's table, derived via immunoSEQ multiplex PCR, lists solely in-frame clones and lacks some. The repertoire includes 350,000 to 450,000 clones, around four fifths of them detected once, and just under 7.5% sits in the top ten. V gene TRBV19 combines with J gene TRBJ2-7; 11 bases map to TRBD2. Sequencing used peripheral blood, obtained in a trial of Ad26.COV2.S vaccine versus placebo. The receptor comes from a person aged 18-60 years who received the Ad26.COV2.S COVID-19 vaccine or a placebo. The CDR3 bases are TGTGCCAGTAGTATAGTAGCGGGGGGGCTCAACGAGCAGTACTTC. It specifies CASSIVAGGLNEQYF.